This TCR beta chain derives from a study of cytomegalovirus exposure and HLA in healthy donors. This clone was seen a single time. The CDR3 contains 16 residues. Per the germline V gene, CDR1 is SGHRS and CDR2 is YFSETQ. V lost 7 bases, J lost 4 bases, and 8 bases stayed unmatched. TCRdb's table, derived via immunoSEQ multiplex PCR, lists solely in-frame clones and lacks some. Here the sample spans about 89,000 clones, 80% to 85% being singletons. This chain uses TRBV5-1 with TRBJ2-1, with TRBD2 matching 13 bases. This TCR derives from a woman aged 18-29 years in good health and CMV-seropositive. Sample: PBMCs. The CDR3 DNA follows: TGCGCCAGCGCCGGGACTAGCGGGGCTATTTACAATGAGCAGTTCTTC. Translation: CASAGTSGAIYNEQFF.